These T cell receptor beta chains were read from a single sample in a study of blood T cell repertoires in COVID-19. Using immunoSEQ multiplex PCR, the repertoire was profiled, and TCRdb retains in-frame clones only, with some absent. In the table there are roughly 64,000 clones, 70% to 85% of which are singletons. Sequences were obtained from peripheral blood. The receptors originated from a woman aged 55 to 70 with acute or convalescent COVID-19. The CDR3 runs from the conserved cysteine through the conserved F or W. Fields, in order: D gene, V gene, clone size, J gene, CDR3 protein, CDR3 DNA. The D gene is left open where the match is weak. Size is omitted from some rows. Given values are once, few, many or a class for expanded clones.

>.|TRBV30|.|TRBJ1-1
CAWTVVGGTEAFF
TGTGCCTGGACGGTGGTAGGAGGGACTGAAGCTTTCTTT
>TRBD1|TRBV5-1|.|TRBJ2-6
CASRPFSGTGVLGANVLTF
TGCGCCAGCAGACCTTTCTCCGGGACAGGGGTATTAGGGGCCAACGTCCTGACTTTC
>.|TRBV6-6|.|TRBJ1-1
CASSTGGAQRAFF
TGTGCCAGCAGTACGGGAGGGGCGCAGAGAGCTTTCTTT
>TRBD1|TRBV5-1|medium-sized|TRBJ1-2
CASSRDRIYGYTF
TGCGCCAGCAGCAGGGACAGGATCTATGGCTACACCTTC
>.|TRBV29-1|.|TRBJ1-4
CSVVGRTYEKLFF
TGCAGCGTTGTTGGCAGGACTTATGAAAAACTGTTTTTT
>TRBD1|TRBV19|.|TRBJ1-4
CATDPGQGTTNEKLFF
TGTGCCACCGACCCGGGACAGGGGACAACTAATGAAAAACTGTTTTTT
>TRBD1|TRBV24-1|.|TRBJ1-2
CATRGQDANYGYTF
TGTGCCACCCGCGGACAGGACGCAAACTATGGCTACACCTTC
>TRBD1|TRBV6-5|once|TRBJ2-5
CASSTGVSETQYF
TGTGCCAGTAGTACAGGGGTCTCGGAGACCCAGTACTTC
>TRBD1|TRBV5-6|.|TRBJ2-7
CASSFSPAGGSYEQYF
TGTGCCAGCAGCTTTTCTCCGGCAGGGGGCTCCTACGAGCAGTACTTC
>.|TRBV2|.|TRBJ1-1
CATTSGVAFF
TGTGCCACGACTTCCGGGGTCGCTTTCTTT
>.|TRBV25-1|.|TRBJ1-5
CASSDVGVQPQHF
TGTGCCAGCAGTGACGTCGGGGTCCAGCCCCAGCATTTT
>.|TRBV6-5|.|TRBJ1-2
CASSYSRTNYGYTF
TGTGCCAGCAGTTACTCGAGGACTAACTATGGCTACACCTTC
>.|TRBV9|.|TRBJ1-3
CASSAPRSGNTIYF
TGTGCCAGCAGCGCCCCCCGCTCTGGAAACACCATATATTTT
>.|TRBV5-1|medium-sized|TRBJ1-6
CASSRTTPPLHF
TGCGCCAGCAGCCGGACAACCCCACCCCTCCACTTT
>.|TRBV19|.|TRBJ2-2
CASKDEAFANTGELFF
TGTGCCAGTAAGGATGAGGCGTTCGCGAACACCGGGGAGCTGTTTTTT
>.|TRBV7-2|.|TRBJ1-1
CASSLESPGLGTEAFF
TGTGCCAGCAGCTTAGAATCCCCGGGTCTGGGCACTGAAGCTTTCTTT
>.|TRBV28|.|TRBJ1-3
CASSLRRIGVNGNTIYF
TGTGCCAGCAGTCTCCGAAGGATAGGGGTCAATGGGAACACCATATATTTT
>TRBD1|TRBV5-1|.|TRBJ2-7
CASSFGPGTGGEQYF
TGCGCCAGCAGCTTTGGCCCCGGGACAGGGGGCGAGCAGTACTTC
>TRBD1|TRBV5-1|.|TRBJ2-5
CASSVNTGGGETQYF
TGCGCCAGCAGCGTGAACACAGGGGGCGGAGAGACCCAGTACTTC
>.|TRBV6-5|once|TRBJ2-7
CASSYIPGGSPYEQYF
TGTGCCAGCAGTTACATCCCTGGGGGGTCACCCTACGAGCAGTACTTC
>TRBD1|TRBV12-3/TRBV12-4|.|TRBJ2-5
CASSLGQRETQYF
TGTGCCAGCAGTTTGGGACAGCGGGAGACCCAGTACTTC
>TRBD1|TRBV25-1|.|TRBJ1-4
CASRRTGGTNEKLFF
TGTGCCAGCAGACGGACAGGGGGTACTAATGAAAAACTGTTTTTT
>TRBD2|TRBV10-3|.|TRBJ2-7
CAISEGRRAGGLTYEQYF
TGTGCCATCAGTGAGGGCCGGAGAGCGGGGGGCCTCACCTACGAGCAGTACTTC
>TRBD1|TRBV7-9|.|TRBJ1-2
CASSFWDRGSGYTF
TGTGCCAGCAGCTTTTGGGACAGGGGGTCTGGCTACACCTTC
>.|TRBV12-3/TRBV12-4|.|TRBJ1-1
CASLLGWGTEAFF
TGTGCCAGCCTACTAGGATGGGGCACTGAAGCTTTCTTT
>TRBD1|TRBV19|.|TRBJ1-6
CASSTVGTGNSPLHF
TGTGCCAGTAGTACCGTCGGGACAGGGAATTCACCCCTCCACTTT
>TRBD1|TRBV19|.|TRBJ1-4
CASSPGQNNEKLFF
TGTGCCAGTAGTCCGGGACAGAACAATGAAAAACTGTTTTTT
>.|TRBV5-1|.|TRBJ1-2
CASSLNGDYGYTF
TGCGCCAGCAGCTTGAACGGTGACTATGGCTACACCTTC
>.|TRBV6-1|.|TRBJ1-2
CASSEYRTNYGYTF
TGTGCCAGCAGTGAATACAGGACTAACTATGGCTACACCTTC
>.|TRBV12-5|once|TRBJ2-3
CASGSSAGAFSDTQYF
TGTGCTAGTGGTTCGTCCGCCGGTGCCTTCTCAGATACGCAGTATTTT
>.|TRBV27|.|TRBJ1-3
CASSYTGGSGNTIYF
TGTGCCAGCAGTTATACGGGGGGCTCTGGAAACACCATATATTTT
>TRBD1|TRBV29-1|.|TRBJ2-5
CSVELWSGGWETQYF
TGCAGCGTTGAATTGTGGTCAGGGGGCTGGGAGACCCAGTACTTC
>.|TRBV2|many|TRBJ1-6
CASSEARYNSPLHF
TGTGCCAGCAGTGAAGCACGGTATAATTCACCCCTCCACTTT
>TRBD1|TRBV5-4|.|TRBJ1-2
CASRGGTGTAFNYGYTF
TGTGCCAGCAGAGGTGGGACAGGGACCGCTTTTAACTATGGCTACACCTTC
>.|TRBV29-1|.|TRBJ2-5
CSVEDKETQYF
TGCAGCGTTGAAGATAAAGAGACCCAGTACTTC
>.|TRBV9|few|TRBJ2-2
CASSARQSNTGELFF
TGTGCCAGCAGCGCCCGACAGTCGAACACCGGGGAGCTGTTTTTT
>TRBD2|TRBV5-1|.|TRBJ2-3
CASSFVAGGTDTQYF
TGCGCCAGCAGCTTTGTAGCGGGGGGCACAGATACGCAGTATTTT
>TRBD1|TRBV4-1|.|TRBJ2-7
CASSQGQGLNEQYF
TGCGCCAGCAGCCAAGGACAGGGCTTGAACGAGCAGTACTTC
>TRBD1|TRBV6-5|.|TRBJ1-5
CASRPQGNQPQHF
TGTGCCAGCAGGCCACAGGGGAATCAGCCCCAGCATTTT
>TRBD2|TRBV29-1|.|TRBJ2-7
CSVLPGLAGTSYEQYF
TGCAGCGTCCTCCCGGGACTAGCGGGTACTTCCTACGAGCAGTACTTC
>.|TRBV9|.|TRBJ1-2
CASSSLTVGRYYGYTF
TGTGCCAGCAGCTCGTTAACAGTTGGGCGCTACTATGGCTACACCTTC
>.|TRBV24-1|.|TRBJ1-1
CATSDRTENTEAFF
TGTGCCACCAGTGATCGGACAGAGAACACTGAAGCTTTCTTT